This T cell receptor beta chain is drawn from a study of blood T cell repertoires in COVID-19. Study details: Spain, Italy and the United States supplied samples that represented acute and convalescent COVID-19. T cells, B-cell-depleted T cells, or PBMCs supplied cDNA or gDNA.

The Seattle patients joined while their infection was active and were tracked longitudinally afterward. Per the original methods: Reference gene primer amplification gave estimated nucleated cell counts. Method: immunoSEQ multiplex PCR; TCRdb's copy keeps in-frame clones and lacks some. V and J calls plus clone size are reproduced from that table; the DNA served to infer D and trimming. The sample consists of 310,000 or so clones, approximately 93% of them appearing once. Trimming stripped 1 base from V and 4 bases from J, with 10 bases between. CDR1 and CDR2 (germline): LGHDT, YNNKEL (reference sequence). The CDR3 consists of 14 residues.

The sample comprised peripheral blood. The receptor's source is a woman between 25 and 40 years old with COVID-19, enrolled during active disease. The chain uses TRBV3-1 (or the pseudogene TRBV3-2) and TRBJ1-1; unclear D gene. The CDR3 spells CASSQGPRGTEAFF. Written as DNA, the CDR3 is TGTGCCAGCAGCCAAGGGCCACGGGGCACTGAAGCTTTCTTT.